This passage covers 25 T cell receptor beta chains from one sample sequenced in a study of regulatory T cells in long-lasting Graves disease (dated by TCRdb to about 2021). The library was prepared using multiplex PCR. Sequenced using an Illumina HiSeq 4000. TCR beta libraries were built with iRepertoire HTBI primers and Arm-PCR amplification of CDR3 regions. The public reads were reanalyzed by TCRdb: fastp trimming at Q25, MiXCR alignment, in-frame beta chains only. Here each entry gathers all rows of one CDR3 protein and keeps the most common genes and DNA. Present in this sample are about 660,000 distinct CDR3 sequences, 25% to 35% of which were seen just once. The ten biggest clones cover around 42% of the sample. In the paper's terms, the time point label means: persistent/refractory GD, antithyroid drugs over 5 years with positive TRAb. RNA was extracted from PBMCs in TRIzol for both TCR sequencing and RNA sequencing.

The input for sequencing was peripheral blood mononuclear cells (PBMCs), taken when the disease was refractory, from a patient treated with antithyroid drugs. These receptors all come from a female donor with Graves disease.

DNA for the CDR3: TGTGCCAGCACCCCAAACCTAGCAACCTACGAGCAGTACTTC. Protein product: CASTPNLATYEQYF. The V call is TRBV12-3 or TRBV12-4, the J call TRBJ2-7; D may be TRBD2 (5 bases). The CDR3 covers 14 residues. V was clipped by 7 bases and J by 2 bases, with 15 bases between them.

This clonotype was picked up many times. The chain couples TRBV2 to TRBJ2-2; 7 nucleotides line up with TRBD2. This CDR3 is built from 15 residues. Looked up from germline, CDR1 is SNHLY and CDR2 is FYNNEI. J was trimmed by 4 bases and V by 6 bases; bases with no gene match: 8. CDR3 amino acids: CASRFAGVGTGELFF. In nucleotides, the CDR3 is TGTGCCAGCAGGTTTGCGGGAGTAGGCACCGGGGAGCTGTTTTTT.

The rearrangement uses TRBV6-2 or TRBV6-3 and TRBJ1-1; D remains ambiguous. The CDR3 length is 11 residues. With 4 bases removed from V and 7 bases from J, the gap between germline ends came to 7 bases. The germline V gene has CDR1 MNHEY and CDR2 SVGEGT. DNA of the CDR3: TGTGCCAGCAGTTGGCCGGGTGAAGCTTTCTTT. This translates into CASSWPGEAFF.

The chain couples TRBV6-1 to TRBJ1-1; D uncertain. Trimming cost V 5 bases and J 2 bases, with 15 bases left between them. The CDR3 is made up of 15 amino acids. Germline-derived CDR1 and CDR2 are MNHNS and SASEGT. The CDR3 nucleotides are TGTGCCAGCAGTACCTCGGGGAGGCCCAACACTGAAGCTTTCTTT. Residues: CASSTSGRPNTEAFF.

The chain joins TRBV7-3 to TRBJ2-2; 8 bases line up with TRBD2. Germline V gives CDR1 SGHTA, CDR2 FQGTGA. Trimming at V came to 5 bases and at J to 5 bases, leaving 10 bases not matched to a gene. This CDR3 region has 16 residues. The CDR3 reads CASSIRLARRTGELFF. The CDR3 region has the DNA TGTGCCAGCAGCATCCGACTAGCGCGGCGGACCGGGGAGCTGTTTTTT.

V and J are TRBV7-9 and TRBJ1-1; 7 nucleotides agree with TRBD1. CDR1 and CDR2 (germline): SEHNR, FQNEAQ (reference sequence). This CDR3 spans 15 amino acids. Trimming at V came to 3 bases and at J to 10 bases, leaving 14 bases not matched to a gene. The DNA of the CDR3 is TGTGCCAGCAGCTTGAAGGGACAGTCAACTTGGGTAGCTTTCTTT. It yields the protein CASSLKGQSTWVAFF.

The genes are TRBV18 and TRBJ1-1; no definite D call. The CDR3 loop spans 14 amino acids. Germline CDR1 KGHSH, CDR2 LQKENI. Trimming removed 0 bases from V and 5 bases from J, with 10 bases in between. The CDR3 nucleotides are TGTGCCAGCTCACCACCGTGGGGATGGACTGAAGCTTTCTTT. Residues: CASSPPWGWTEAFF.

The chain combines TRBV6-2 or TRBV6-3 with TRBJ2-3, with 10 bases fitting TRBD2. Trimming cost V 0 bases and J 3 bases; bases outside gene matches: 3. In germline, CDR1 is MNHEY, CDR2 SVGEGT. The CDR3 is made up of 16 amino acids. Here the CDR3 DNA reads TGTGCCAGCAGTTACTCGCCAGCGGGAGGGACAGATACGCAGTATTTT. Its protein is CASSYSPAGGTDTQYF.

This sequence joins TRBV5-5 and TRBJ1-2; D may be TRBD1 (6 bases). The CDR3 length is 14 residues. V was cut by 4 bases and J by 3 bases, with 13 bases left in between. The germline CDR1 and CDR2 sequences are SGHKS and YYEKEE (reference sequence). For the CDR3, the DNA is TGTGCCAGCAGCATCGACAGGATGGACTATGGCTACACCTTC. Its protein product is CASSIDRMDYGYTF. Using reference TRBV5-5 and TRBJ1-2 for the parts outside the CDR3, the full variable domain is DAGVTQSPTHLIKTRGQQVTLRCSPISGHKSVSWYQQVLGQGPQFIFQYYEKEERGRGNFPDRFSARQFPNYSSELNVNALLLGDSALYLCASSIDRMDYGYTFGSGTRLTVV.

This clonotype came up many times. The gene calls are TRBV27 and TRBJ1-1; D is perhaps TRBD1 (6 bases). V shed 1 base and J shed 8 bases, with 8 bases lying between them. The CDR3 has 12 amino acids. From germline, CDR1 is MNHEY and CDR2 SMNVEV (reference sequence). CDR3 sequence: CASSLFGQEAFF. The CDR3, as DNA: TGTGCCAGCAGTTTATTTGGACAGGAAGCTTTCTTT.

V is TRBV5-5 and J is TRBJ1-2; D is unresolved. Germline lookup yields CDR1 SGHKS and CDR2 YYEKEE (reference sequence). The V gene lost 6 bases and the J gene lost 4 bases, with 13 bases spanning the gap. The CDR3 runs 13 residues. The CDR3 reads CASKLAPRYGYTF. CDR3 sequence (DNA): TGTGCCAGCAAATTGGCACCCCGCTATGGCTACACCTTC.

This clonotype was recorded many times. The chain combines TRBV11-2 with TRBJ2-2; 8 bases agree with TRBD1. The CDR3 is 15 amino acids. The germline V gene encodes CDR1 SGHAT and CDR2 FQNNGV. V gave up 3 bases and J gave up 5 bases; unmatched junction bases: 5. The CDR3 sequence is CASSLTGVDTGELFF. CDR3 coding DNA: TGTGCCAGCAGCTTGACAGGGGTGGATACCGGGGAGCTGTTTTTT.

The chain combines TRBV12-3 or TRBV12-4 with TRBJ2-7, with TRBD1 identical over 7 bases. CDR3 length: 14 amino acids. J lost 6 bases, V lost 1 base, and 6 bases had no gene match. CDR3 residues: CASSLVDRRSEQYF. In nucleotides, the CDR3 is TGTGCCAGCAGTTTAGTGGACAGGCGTTCCGAGCAGTACTTC.

This clonotype occurred many times. This chain joins TRBV28 and TRBJ1-5; D call uncertain. This CDR3 comprises 12 residues. CDR1 is MDHEN, CDR2 SYDVKM, per germline. Trimming shortened V by 2 bases and J by 13 bases, and 12 bases separated the two germline ends. This CDR3 reads CASSLIALHQHF. The CDR3 DNA follows: TGTGCCAGCAGTTTAATTGCTCTACATCAGCATTTT.

The V and J genes are TRBV12-3 or TRBV12-4 and TRBJ2-1; perhaps TRBD2 as D (6 bases). The ends were cut back, 6 bases at V and 3 bases at J, with 12 bases in the middle. The CDR3 is 14 residues long. CDR3 in amino acids: CASRGGANYNEQFF. CDR3 in DNA: TGTGCCAGCAGGGGGGGAGCGAACTACAATGAGCAGTTCTTC.

The sample holds a few counts of this clonotype. The V and J genes are TRBV18 and TRBJ2-5; possibly TRBD1 for D (5 bases). V lost 5 bases and J 1 base, leaving 8 bases between the germline ends. There are 13 residues in the CDR3. Germline CDR1 KGHSH, CDR2 LQKENI. This CDR3 reads CASSSTAQETQYF. CDR3 DNA: TGTGCCAGCTCATCGACAGCCCAAGAGACCCAGTACTTC.

In this sample, this clonotype turned up many times. This chain uses TRBV10-3 with TRBJ2-7; 8 bases align to TRBD1. The CDR3 loop spans 14 amino acids. Per germline, CDR1 ENHRY and CDR2 SYGVKD. Unmatched junction bases numbered 8, after V lost 6 bases and J lost 4 bases. The CDR3 nucleotides read TGTGCCATCAGCGACAAGGGACAGGTATACGAGCAGTACTTC. This encodes CAISDKGQVYEQYF.

The chain has TRBV6-1 and TRBJ1-1; no reliable D call. From germline, CDR1 is MNHNS and CDR2 SASEGT. This CDR3 is 15 amino acids long. With 7 bases removed from V and 1 base from J, the gap between germline ends came to 16 bases. CDR3 DNA: TGTGCCAGCAAGTTAAGATTGGGGAGGAACACTGAAGCTTTCTTT. The encoded protein is CASKLRLGRNTEAFF.

In this sample, this clonotype turned up many times. The chain couples TRBV5-1 to TRBJ2-7, with D possibly matching TRBD1 (6 bases). The ends were cut back, 0 bases at V and 3 bases at J, with 13 bases in the middle. Germline values: CDR1 SGHRS, CDR2 YFSETQ. The CDR3 runs to 15 residues. CDR3 coding DNA: TGCGCCAGCAGCTTGGGCCCACAGGGAGTCTACGAGCAGTACTTC. Encoded protein: CASSLGPQGVYEQYF.

In this sample, this clonotype turned up many times. This chain joins TRBV27 and TRBJ1-1; D is unclear. CDR3 length: 15 amino acids. Trimming removed 6 bases from V and 0 bases from J, with 14 bases in between. From germline, CDR1 is MNHEY and CDR2 SMNVEV (reference sequence). The CDR3 loop reads CASSGAGLLNTEAFF. CDR3 nucleotides: TGTGCCAGCAGCGGTGCGGGCTTACTGAACACTGAAGCTTTCTTT.

This rearrangement joins TRBV15 to TRBJ2-7; D is possibly TRBD2 (5 bases). CDR3 length equals 15 residues. Trimming cost V 0 bases and J 3 bases, with 12 bases left between them. Germline V gene lookup returns CDR1 LNHNV and CDR2 YYDKDF (reference sequence). The chain's CDR3 is CATSRDVGELYEQYF. CDR3 sequence (DNA): TGTGCCACCAGCAGAGATGTCGGGGAACTCTACGAGCAGTACTTC.

This clonotype was observed a few times. This chain connects TRBV9 to TRBJ2-5, with a tentative D call TRBD1 (6 bases). Trimming took 4 bases from V and 0 from J, leaving 16 bases between them. Germline V lookup: CDR1 SGDLS, CDR2 YYNGEE. The length of the CDR3 is 16 residues. The CDR3 DNA sequence: TGTGCCAGCAGCCCGTCGGACAGTTCGTACCAAGAGACCCAGTACTTC. It yields the protein CASSPSDSSYQETQYF.

This clonotype turned up a few times. V usage is TRBV20-1 and J usage is TRBJ1-2; D ambiguous. V dropped 7 bases and J dropped 0 bases, with 12 bases sitting between them. This CDR3 spans 13 amino acids. Germline V gives CDR1 DFQATT, CDR2 SNEGSKA (reference sequence). Here the CDR3 reads CSVDGKANYGYTF. The DNA for the CDR3 is TGCAGTGTGGACGGGAAAGCTAACTATGGCTACACCTTC.

V gene TRBV2 combines with J gene TRBJ2-6; TRBD1 matches 9 bases. Trimming removed 6 bases from V and 4 bases from J; junction bases left unmatched: 7. The CDR3 consists of 16 residues. CDR1 SNHLY and CDR2 FYNNEI come from the germline V gene. CDR3 nucleotide sequence: TGTGCCAGCAGGCGTTACAGGGGGCAGGGGGCCAACGTCCTGACTTTC. Its protein is CASRRYRGQGANVLTF.

This chain links TRBV5-1 with TRBJ2-4; 12 bases agree with TRBD2. The trim removed 4 bases at V and 1 base at J, leaving 12 bases unmatched. The CDR3 sequence is 19 residues long. Per germline, CDR1 SGHRS and CDR2 YFSETQ. This CDR3 is CASSPGLAGGNSAKNIQYF. CDR3 sequence (DNA): TGCGCCAGCAGCCCTGGGCTAGCGGGAGGGAACTCGGCCAAAAACATTCAGTACTTC.